Below are 11 T cell receptor beta chains sequenced from a single sample in a study of regulatory T cells in long-lasting Graves disease. Described time point: newly diagnosed GD, antithyroid drugs for less than 3 months. PBMC-extracted RNA yielded the TCR library. The authors built TCR beta libraries using iRepertoire HTBI primers and Arm-PCR of CDR3 regions. TCRdb recomputed calls from the multiplex PCR reads with MiXCR, one row per CDR3 protein. The repertoire consists of 500,000 or so distinct CDR3 sequences, with 15% to 20% occurring once and the leading ten covering less than 15%. This same sample was also taken into another study, of T cells in Graves' hyperthyroidism and ophthalmopathy.

The starting material was peripheral blood mononuclear cells (PBMCs), obtained at new diagnosis, from a patient treated with antithyroid drugs. The origin of the receptors is a man aged 35 to 55 with Graves disease.

This clonotype was counted at least ten times. The chain combines TRBV28 with TRBJ2-5; D is ambiguous. This CDR3 contains 14 residues. V was shortened by 1 base and J by 1 base, with 7 bases between the two germline ends. Germline V gene sequence: CDR1 MDHEN, CDR2 SYDVKM. This CDR3 reads CASSLSGGQETQYF. The CDR3, as DNA: TGTGCCAGCAGTTTATCGGGCGGCCAAGAGACCCAGTACTTC. The full variable domain, its missing parts supplied by reference TRBV28 and TRBJ2-5, is DVKVTQSSRYLVKRTGEKVFLECVQDMDHENMFWYRQDPGLGLRLIYFSYDVKMKEKGDIPEGYSVSREKKERFSLILESASTNQTSMYLCASSLSGGQETQYFGPGTRLLVL.

The sample holds many counts of this clonotype. The chain uses TRBV7-3 and TRBJ2-3; D not certain. Trimming removed 3 bases from V and 3 bases from J, with 10 bases in between. The CDR3 length is 14 residues. Germline V gene sequence: CDR1 SGHTA, CDR2 FQGTGA. The CDR3 sequence is CASSLVGLTDTQYF. The CDR3, as DNA: TGTGCCAGCAGCTTGGTTGGGCTTACAGATACGCAGTATTTT.

The chain is built from TRBV2 and TRBJ2-7; 7 bases agree with TRBD2. The germline V gene has CDR1 SNHLY and CDR2 FYNNEI. J was trimmed by 6 bases and V by 2 bases; bases with no gene match: 10. There are 15 residues in the CDR3. As DNA, the CDR3 is TGTGCCAGCAGTGAACTCCTAGCGGCTCGTGCCGAGCAGTACTTC. Its protein product is CASSELLAARAEQYF.

The chain uses TRBV10-1 and TRBJ2-7; 7 nucleotides agree with TRBD1. J was trimmed by 3 bases and V by 10 bases; bases with no gene match: 12. CDR1 WNHNN and CDR2 SYGVQD come from the germline V gene (reference sequence). The CDR3 has 14 residues. CDR3 sequence: CATHTGQDIYEQYF. CDR3 sequence (DNA): TGCGCCACCCACACAGGACAGGATATCTACGAGCAGTACTTC.

This clonotype was recorded many times. V usage is TRBV20-1 and J usage is TRBJ1-2; TRBD1 matches at 10 bases. J gave up 8 bases and V 0 bases, and 6 bases lay outside the gene matches. CDR3 length: 14 residues. Germline loops: CDR1 DFQATT, CDR2 SNEGSKA (reference sequence). The CDR3 DNA sequence: TGCAGTGCTAGAGATCCCGGACAGGGGGGAGGCTACACCTTC. Amino acids: CSARDPGQGGGYTF.

Concerning this clonotype: A read error is possible here, since a much larger clone lies one base away. The rearrangement joins TRBV28 to TRBJ2-1; tentatively, D is TRBD2 (6 bases). The germline gives CDR1 MDHEN, CDR2 SYDVKM. CDR3 length: 12 residues. The CDR3 reads CTSSQGRGKQFF. CDR3 DNA sequence: TGTACCAGCAGTCAGGGCCGGGGGAAGCAGTTCTTC.

The chain is built from TRBV7-2 and TRBJ2-1, with 8 bases identical to TRBD2. This CDR3 contains 15 residues. Germline CDR1 SGHTA, CDR2 FQGNSA. V shed 4 bases, J shed 6 bases, and the junction held 8 bases outside the gene matches. CDR3 residues: CASSSGTRVSNEQFF. In DNA, the CDR3 is TGTGCCAGCAGCTCCGGGACTAGGGTCTCCAATGAGCAGTTCTTC.

This clonotype was picked up many times. The chain uses TRBV15 and TRBJ2-1, with 8 bases matching TRBD1. The CDR3 is 16 residues long. Germline V lookup: CDR1 LNHNV, CDR2 YYDKDF (reference sequence). V lost 7 bases to trimming and J lost 7 bases; unmatched junction nucleotides: 15. CDR3 amino acids: CATTKGHRGIRNEQFF. CDR3 nucleotides: TGTGCCACCACTAAGGGCCACAGGGGGATAAGGAATGAGCAGTTCTTC.

J is TRBJ1-3 and V is TRBV9; D is possibly TRBD1 (5 bases). The CDR3 is 17 residues long. Trimming stripped 2 bases from V and 0 bases from J, with 15 bases between. Germline V lookup: CDR1 SGDLS, CDR2 YYNGEE. CDR3 loop: CASSVYDRSSSGNTIYF. CDR3 nucleotides: TGTGCCAGCAGCGTTTATGACAGATCCAGCTCTGGAAACACCATATATTTT.

The CDR3 bases are TGTGCCACCAGTGACTCCGGGACTAGCGGGTACAATGAGCAGTTCTTC. Translation gives CATSDSGTSGYNEQFF. The chain uses TRBV24-1 and TRBJ2-1; 12 bases are shared with TRBD2. CDR1 is KGHDR and CDR2 is SFDVKD in the germline V gene. J was trimmed by 4 bases and V by 4 bases; bases with no gene match: 4. The CDR3 is made up of 16 amino acids.

Many counts were recorded for this clonotype. The rearrangement uses TRBV24-1 and TRBJ2-3; 7 bases are shared with TRBD2. CDR1 KGHDR and CDR2 SFDVKD come from the germline V gene. The CDR3 spans 16 residues. V was pared by 6 bases and J by 3 bases, with 11 bases of the junction left unmatched. CDR3 bases: TGTGCCACCAGTTCTTTCCTGGCGGGAGCTACAGATACGCAGTATTTT. It is translated as CATSSFLAGATDTQYF.